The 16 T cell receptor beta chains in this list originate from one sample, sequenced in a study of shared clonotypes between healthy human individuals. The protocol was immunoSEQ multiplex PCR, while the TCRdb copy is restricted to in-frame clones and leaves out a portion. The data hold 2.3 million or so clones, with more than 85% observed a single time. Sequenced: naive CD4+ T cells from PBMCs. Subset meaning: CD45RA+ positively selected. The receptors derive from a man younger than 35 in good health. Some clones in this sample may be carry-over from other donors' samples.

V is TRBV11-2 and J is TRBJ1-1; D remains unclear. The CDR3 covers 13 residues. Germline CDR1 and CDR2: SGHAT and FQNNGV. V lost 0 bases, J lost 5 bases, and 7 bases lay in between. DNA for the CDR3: TGTGCCAGCAGCTTAGATAGGGTTACTGAAGCTTTCTTT. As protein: CASSLDRVTEAFF.

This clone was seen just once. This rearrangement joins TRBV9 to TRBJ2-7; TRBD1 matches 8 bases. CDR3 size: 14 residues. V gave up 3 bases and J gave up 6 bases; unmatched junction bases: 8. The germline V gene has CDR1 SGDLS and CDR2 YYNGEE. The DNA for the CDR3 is TGTGCCAGCAGCGGCGGACAGGGCGGAGGCGAGCAGTACTTC. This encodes CASSGGQGGGEQYF.

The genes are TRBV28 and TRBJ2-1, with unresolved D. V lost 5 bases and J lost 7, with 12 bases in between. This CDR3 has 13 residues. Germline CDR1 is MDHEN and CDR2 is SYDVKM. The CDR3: CASSRHPKNEQFF. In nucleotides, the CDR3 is TGTGCCAGCAGTCGCCACCCTAAGAATGAGCAGTTCTTC.

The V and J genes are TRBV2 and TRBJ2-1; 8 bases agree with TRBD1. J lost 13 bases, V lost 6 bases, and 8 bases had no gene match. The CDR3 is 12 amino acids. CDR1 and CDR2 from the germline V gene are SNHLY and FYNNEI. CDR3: CASSIGQGIQFF. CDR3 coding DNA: TGTGCCAGCAGCATCGGACAGGGCATTCAGTTCTTC.

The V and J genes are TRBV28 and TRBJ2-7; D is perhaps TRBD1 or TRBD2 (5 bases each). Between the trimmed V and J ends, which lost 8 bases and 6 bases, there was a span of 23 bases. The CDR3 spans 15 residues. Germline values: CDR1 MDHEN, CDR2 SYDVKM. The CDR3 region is CASGPRGRVGVEQYF. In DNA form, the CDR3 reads TGTGCCAGCGGCCCTCGGGGCAGGGTAGGGGTCGAGCAGTACTTC. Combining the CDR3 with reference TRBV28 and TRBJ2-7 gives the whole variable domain DVKVTQSSRYLVKRTGEKVFLECVQDMDHENMFWYRQDPGLGLRLIYFSYDVKMKEKGDIPEGYSVSREKKERFSLILESASTNQTSMYLCASGPRGRVGVEQYFGPGTRLTVT.

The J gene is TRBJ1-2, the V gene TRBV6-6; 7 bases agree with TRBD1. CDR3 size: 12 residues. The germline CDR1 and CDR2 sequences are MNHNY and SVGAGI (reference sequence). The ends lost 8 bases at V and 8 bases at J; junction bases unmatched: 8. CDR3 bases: TGTGCCAGCTCGACAGGGACTGAGGGCTACACCTTC. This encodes CASSTGTEGYTF.

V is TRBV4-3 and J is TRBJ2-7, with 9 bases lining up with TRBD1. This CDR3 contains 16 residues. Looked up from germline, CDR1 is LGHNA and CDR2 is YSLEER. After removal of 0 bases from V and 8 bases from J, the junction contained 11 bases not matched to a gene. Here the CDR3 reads CASSQETGQGISKQYF. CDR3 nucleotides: TGCGCCAGCAGCCAAGAAACCGGACAGGGGATCAGTAAGCAGTACTTC.

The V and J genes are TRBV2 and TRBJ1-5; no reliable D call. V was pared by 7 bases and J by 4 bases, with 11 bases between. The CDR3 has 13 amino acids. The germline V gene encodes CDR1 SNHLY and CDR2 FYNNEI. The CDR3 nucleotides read TGTGCCAGCACTCCCAAGTTGAATCAGCCCCAGCATTTT. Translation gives CASTPKLNQPQHF.

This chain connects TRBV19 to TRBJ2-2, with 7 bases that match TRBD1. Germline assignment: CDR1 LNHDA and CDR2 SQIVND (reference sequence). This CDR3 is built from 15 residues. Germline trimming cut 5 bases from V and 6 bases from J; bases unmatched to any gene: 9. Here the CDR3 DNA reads TGTGCCAGTAGTGGGGAAAACAGGGGCGCCGGGGAGCTGTTTTTT. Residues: CASSGENRGAGELFF.

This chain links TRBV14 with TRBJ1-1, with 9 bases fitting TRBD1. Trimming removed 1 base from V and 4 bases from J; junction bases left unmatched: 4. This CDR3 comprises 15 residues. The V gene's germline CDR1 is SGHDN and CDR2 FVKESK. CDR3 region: CASSQVRTGATEAFF. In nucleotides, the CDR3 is TGTGCCAGCAGCCAAGTTCGGACAGGGGCCACTGAAGCTTTCTTT.

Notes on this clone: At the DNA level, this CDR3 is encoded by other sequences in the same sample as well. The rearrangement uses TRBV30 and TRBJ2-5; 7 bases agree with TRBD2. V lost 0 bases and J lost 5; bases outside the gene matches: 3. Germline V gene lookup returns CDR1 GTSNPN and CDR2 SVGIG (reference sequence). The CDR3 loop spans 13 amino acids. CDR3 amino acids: CAWSVGGSETQYF. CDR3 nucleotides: TGTGCCTGGAGTGTAGGCGGGAGTGAGACCCAGTACTTC. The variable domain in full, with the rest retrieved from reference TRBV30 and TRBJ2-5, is SQTIHQWPATLVQPVGSPLSLECTVEGTSNPNLYWYRQAAGRGLQLLFYSVGIGQISSEVPQNLSASRPQDRQFILSSKKLLLSDSGFYLCAWSVGGSETQYFGPGTRLLVL.

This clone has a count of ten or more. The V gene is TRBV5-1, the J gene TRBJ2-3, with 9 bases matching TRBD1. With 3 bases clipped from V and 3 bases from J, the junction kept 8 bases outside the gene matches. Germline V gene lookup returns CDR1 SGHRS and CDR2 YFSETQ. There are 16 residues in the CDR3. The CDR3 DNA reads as TGCGCCAGCAGCTCGGGGACAGGGTCGGGAACAGATACGCAGTATTTT. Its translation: CASSSGTGSGTDTQYF.

The CDR3 protein is CASTRKGWYSNQPQHF. The CDR3 DNA sequence: TGTGCCAGTACCCGCAAAGGCTGGTATAGCAATCAGCCCCAGCATTTT. The chain uses TRBV19 and TRBJ1-5; D is undetermined. The CDR3 runs to 16 residues. The V gene lost 7 bases and the J gene lost 0 bases, with 16 bases spanning the gap. Germline V gene sequence: CDR1 LNHDA, CDR2 SQIVND (reference sequence).

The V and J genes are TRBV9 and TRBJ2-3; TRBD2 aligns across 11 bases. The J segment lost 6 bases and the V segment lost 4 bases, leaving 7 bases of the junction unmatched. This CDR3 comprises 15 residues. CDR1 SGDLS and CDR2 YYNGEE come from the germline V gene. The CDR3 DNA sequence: TGTGCCAGCAGCACACTAGCGGGAGAACATGATACGCAGTATTTT. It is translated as CASSTLAGEHDTQYF.

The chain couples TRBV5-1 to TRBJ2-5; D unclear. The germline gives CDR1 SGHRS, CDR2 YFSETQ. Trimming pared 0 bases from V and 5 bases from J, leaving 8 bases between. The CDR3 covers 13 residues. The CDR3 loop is CASSLEEIETQYF. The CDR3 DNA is TGCGCCAGCAGCTTGGAGGAGATTGAGACCCAGTACTTC.

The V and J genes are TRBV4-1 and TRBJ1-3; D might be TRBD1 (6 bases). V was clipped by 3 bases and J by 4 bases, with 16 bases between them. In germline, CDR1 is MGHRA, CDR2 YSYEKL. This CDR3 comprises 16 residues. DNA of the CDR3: TGCGCCAGCAGCCAGTACAGGGTAGGAGGCGGAAACACCATATATTTT. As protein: CASSQYRVGGGNTIYF.